This T cell receptor (beta chain) was profiled in a study of monozygotic twins with inflammatory bowel disease. Findings of the study overall: Lower TCRbeta diversity (inverse Simpson) was seen in IBD patients than in healthy co-twins. Patient repertoires may carry noise from differing immunosuppressive treatments.

Germline-derived CDR1 and CDR2 are DFQATT and SNEGSKA (reference sequence). CDR3 length: 14 residues. To note about this clonotype: The antigen remains unidentified.

With the 5' RACE reads reprocessed, TCRdb shows one record per CDR3 protein and no DNA. The sample has around 100,000 distinct CDR3 sequences. Material for sequencing was blood. The receptor's source is a human donor with ulcerative colitis or Crohn's disease, or a healthy co-twin of an affected twin (not recorded which). The chain couples TRBV20-1 to TRBJ2-1; TCRdb's D call, TRBD1, is unchecked because there is no DNA. CDR3: CSAPRSGVYNEQFF.